Sequencing of this T cell receptor (beta chain) was carried out in a study of monozygotic twins with inflammatory bowel disease. One entry per CDR3 protein, without DNA, is what TCRdb gives after re-calling the 5' RACE reads. This sample carries 90,000 to 110,000 distinct CDR3 sequences, with roughly 12% going to the ten biggest clones. Each donor had roughly 2.3 ml of blood drawn. Germline V gene lookup returns CDR1 SGHDT and CDR2 YYEEEE. The CDR3 consists of 13 residues. The sequenced material came from blood. This chain uses TRBV5-6 with TRBJ1-2; TCRdb calls TRBD1, which cannot be checked without DNA. The TCR sequence derives from a human donor with ulcerative colitis or Crohn's disease, or a healthy co-twin of an affected twin (not recorded which). The chain's CDR3 is CASSTGQHYGYTF. Full variable domain (outside the CDR3, taken from reference TRBV5-6 and TRBJ1-2): DAGVTQSPTHLIKTRGQQVTLRCSPKSGHDTVSWYQQALGQGPQFIFQYYEEEERQRGNFPDRFSGHQFPNYSSELNVNALLLGDSALYLCASSTGQHYGYTFGSGTRLTVV.